This TCR beta chain was identified in a study of tumor-infiltrating lymphocytes in glioblastoma multiforme. General study findings and limits: Only one glioblastoma patient had TCR and mutation analysis. Clone frequencies may be distorted by unequal TCR transcripts per cell.

TCR beta libraries were built from RNA through three nested multiplex PCR rounds using modified ARM-PCR. TCRB-specific cDNA synthesis used about 0.5 ug of total RNA. These TCRB libraries lack any described unique molecular identifiers. TCRdb re-derived calls from the multiplex PCR reads in MiXCR, one entry per CDR3 protein. The sample carries roughly 15,000 distinct CDR3 sequences, under 85% recorded once. Points on this clonotype: Its antigen is still unknown. A read error may produce the germline difference seen at one junction end.

Per germline, CDR1 SGHKS and CDR2 YYEKEE (reference sequence). The CDR3 runs to 13 residues. The clonotype originates from a male donor with glioblastoma. This chain connects TRBV5-5 to TRBJ1-2; D perhaps matches TRBD1 (5 bases). Material for sequencing was brain tumor tissue. CDR3: CASNSGHHYGYTF. For the CDR3, the DNA is TGTGCCAGCAACTCAGGACACCATTATGGGTACACCTTC.